These 2 T cell receptor beta chains originate from one sample sequenced in a study of monozygotic twins with cystic fibrosis. Generated by immunoSEQ multiplex PCR, the TCRdb table keeps only in-frame clones and is missing some. The sample yields some 9,600 clones, 91% seen once. Sequences were obtained from blood. These TCRs come from a boy aged 2 to 10 with cystic fibrosis.

This chain uses TRBV10-3 with TRBJ1-1, with 8 bases aligning to TRBD1. Germline lookup yields CDR1 ENHRY and CDR2 SYGVKD. With V trimmed by 5 bases and J by 7 bases, 6 bases remained unmatched. The CDR3 has 13 residues. This chain's CDR3 is CAISPGQAIEAFF. The CDR3 DNA sequence: TGTGCCATCAGTCCGGGACAGGCGATTGAAGCTTTCTTT.

This chain uses TRBV19 with TRBJ2-5, with D hard to call. The CDR3 length is 13 residues. V dropped 3 bases and J dropped 3 bases, with 8 bases sitting between them. In germline, CDR1 is LNHDA, CDR2 SQIVND (reference sequence). In nucleotides, the CDR3 is TGTGCCAGTAGTATTGATGAGGAAGAGACCCAGTACTTC. Protein: CASSIDEEETQYF. The full variable domain, rest sourced from reference TRBV19 and TRBJ2-5, is DGGITQSPKYLFRKEGQNVTLSCEQNLNHDAMYWYRQDPGQGLRLIYYSQIVNDFQKGDIAEGYSVSREKKESFPLTVTSAQKNPTAFYLCASSIDEEETQYFGPGTRLLVL.